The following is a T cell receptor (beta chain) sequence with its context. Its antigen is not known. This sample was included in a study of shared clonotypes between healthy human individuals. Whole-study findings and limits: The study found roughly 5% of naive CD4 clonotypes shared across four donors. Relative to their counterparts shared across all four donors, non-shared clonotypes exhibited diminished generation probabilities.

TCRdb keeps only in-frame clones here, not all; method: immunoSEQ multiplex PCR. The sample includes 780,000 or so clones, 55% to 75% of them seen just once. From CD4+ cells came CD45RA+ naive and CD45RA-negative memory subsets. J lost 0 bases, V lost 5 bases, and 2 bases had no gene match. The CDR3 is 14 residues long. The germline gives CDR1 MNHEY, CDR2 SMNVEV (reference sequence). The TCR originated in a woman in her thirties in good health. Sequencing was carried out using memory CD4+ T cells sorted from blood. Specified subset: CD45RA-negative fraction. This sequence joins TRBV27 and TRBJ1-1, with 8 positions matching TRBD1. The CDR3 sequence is CASSGDRMNTEAFF. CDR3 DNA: TGTGCCAGCAGTGGGGACAGGATGAACACTGAAGCTTTCTTT.